Listed below are T cell receptor beta chains from one sample, sequenced in a study of blood T cell repertoires in COVID-19. Using immunoSEQ multiplex PCR, the repertoire was profiled, and TCRdb retains in-frame clones only, with some absent. Among about 220,000 clones, 75% to 85% were seen once, and the ten largest hold 13%. What was sequenced was peripheral blood. These receptors were taken from a human donor in a cohort sampled during active COVID-19. CDR3s include the opening cysteine and the closing phenylalanine or tryptophan. A D gene is named only where the DNA matches it firmly. Some rows have no size entry. The others give once, few or many, or a class for an expanded clone.

clone_size: .; j_call: TRBJ2-7; v_call: TRBV5-1; d_call: TRBD2; cdr3_aa: CASSHTSGGSYEQYF; cdr3_nt: TGCGCCAGCAGCCATACTAGCGGGGGGTCCTACGAGCAGTACTTC
clone_size: .; j_call: TRBJ1-2; v_call: TRBV29-1; d_call: TRBD1; cdr3_aa: CSAEDREDYGYTF; cdr3_nt: TGCAGCGCGGAGGACAGGGAGGACTATGGCTACACCTTC
clone_size: .; j_call: TRBJ2-2; v_call: TRBV5-4; d_call: TRBD2; cdr3_aa: CASSPGVAGGELFF; cdr3_nt: TGTGCCAGCAGCCCCGGGGTAGCGGGAGGGGAGCTGTTTTTT
clone_size: few; j_call: TRBJ1-2; v_call: TRBV7-9; d_call: .; cdr3_aa: CASSLRGDGYTF; cdr3_nt: TGTGCCAGCAGCTTACGGGGGGATGGCTACACCTTC
clone_size: .; j_call: TRBJ2-1; v_call: TRBV2; d_call: .; cdr3_aa: CASSQDRSSYNEQFF; cdr3_nt: TGTGCCAGCAGTCAAGACAGGAGCTCCTACAATGAGCAGTTCTTC
clone_size: .; j_call: TRBJ2-1; v_call: TRBV18; d_call: TRBD2; cdr3_aa: CASPKPGLATNEQFF; cdr3_nt: TGTGCCAGCCCAAAACCGGGACTAGCGACCAATGAGCAGTTCTTC
clone_size: .; j_call: TRBJ2-7; v_call: TRBV28; d_call: .; cdr3_aa: CASSTERGGVDEQYF; cdr3_nt: TGTGCCAGCAGCACAGAGAGGGGGGGCGTTGACGAGCAGTACTTC
clone_size: once; j_call: TRBJ2-1; v_call: TRBV24-1; d_call: TRBD2; cdr3_aa: CATSDGLAGGNEQFF; cdr3_nt: TGTGCCACCAGTGATGGCTTGGCCGGGGGGAATGAGCAGTTCTTC
clone_size: .; j_call: TRBJ1-3; v_call: TRBV2; d_call: .; cdr3_aa: CASSEPGTGNTIYF; cdr3_nt: TGTGCCAGCAGTGAACCAGGGACTGGAAACACCATATATTTT
clone_size: .; j_call: TRBJ1-1; v_call: TRBV5-1; d_call: .; cdr3_aa: CASRSEGGTEAFF; cdr3_nt: TGCGCCAGCAGATCGGAGGGGGGGACTGAAGCTTTCTTT
clone_size: .; j_call: TRBJ2-3; v_call: TRBV19; d_call: TRBD2; cdr3_aa: CASSTPSGRTNTQYF; cdr3_nt: TGTGCCAGTAGTACTCCTAGCGGGAGGACGAATACGCAGTATTTT
clone_size: once; j_call: TRBJ1-4; v_call: TRBV6-1; d_call: .; cdr3_aa: CASSEEGLWSTTNEKLFF; cdr3_nt: TGTGCCAGCAGTGAAGAGGGACTTTGGTCCACAACTAATGAAAAACTGTTTTTT
clone_size: .; j_call: TRBJ2-7; v_call: TRBV9; d_call: TRBD1; cdr3_aa: CASSVGQGPEQYF; cdr3_nt: TGTGCCAGCAGCGTCGGACAGGGGCCCGAGCAGTACTTC